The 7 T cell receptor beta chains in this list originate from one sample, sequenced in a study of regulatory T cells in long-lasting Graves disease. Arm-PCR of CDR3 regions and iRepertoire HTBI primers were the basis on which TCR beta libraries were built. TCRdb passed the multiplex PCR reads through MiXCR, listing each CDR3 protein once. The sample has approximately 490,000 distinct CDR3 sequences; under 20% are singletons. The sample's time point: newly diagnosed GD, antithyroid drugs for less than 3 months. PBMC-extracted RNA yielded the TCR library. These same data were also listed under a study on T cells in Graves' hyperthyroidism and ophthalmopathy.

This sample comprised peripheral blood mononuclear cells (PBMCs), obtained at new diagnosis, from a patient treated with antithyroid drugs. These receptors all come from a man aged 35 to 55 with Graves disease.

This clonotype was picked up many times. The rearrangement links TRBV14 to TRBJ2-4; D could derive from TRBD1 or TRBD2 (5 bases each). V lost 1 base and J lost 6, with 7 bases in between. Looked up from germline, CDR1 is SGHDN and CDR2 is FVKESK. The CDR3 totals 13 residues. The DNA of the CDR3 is TGTGCCAGCAGCCAAGCTGGGGGAAACATTCAGTACTTC. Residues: CASSQAGGNIQYF.

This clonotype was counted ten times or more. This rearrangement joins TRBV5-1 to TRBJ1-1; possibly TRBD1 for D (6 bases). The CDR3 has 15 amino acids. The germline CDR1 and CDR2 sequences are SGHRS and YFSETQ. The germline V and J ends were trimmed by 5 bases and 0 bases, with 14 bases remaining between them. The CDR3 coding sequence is TGCGCCAGCAGGGTAACTACAGGGATGAACACTGAAGCTTTCTTT. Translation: CASRVTTGMNTEAFF.

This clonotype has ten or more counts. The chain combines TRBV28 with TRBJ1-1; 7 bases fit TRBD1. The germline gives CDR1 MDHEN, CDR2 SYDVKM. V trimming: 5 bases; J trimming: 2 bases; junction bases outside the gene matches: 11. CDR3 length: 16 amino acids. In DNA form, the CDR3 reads TGTGCCAGCAGTCGACCCCGGGGGACAGATAACACTGAAGCTTTCTTT. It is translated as CASSRPRGTDNTEAFF. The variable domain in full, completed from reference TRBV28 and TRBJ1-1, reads DVKVTQSSRYLVKRTGEKVFLECVQDMDHENMFWYRQDPGLGLRLIYFSYDVKMKEKGDIPEGYSVSREKKERFSLILESASTNQTSMYLCASSRPRGTDNTEAFFGQGTRLTVV.

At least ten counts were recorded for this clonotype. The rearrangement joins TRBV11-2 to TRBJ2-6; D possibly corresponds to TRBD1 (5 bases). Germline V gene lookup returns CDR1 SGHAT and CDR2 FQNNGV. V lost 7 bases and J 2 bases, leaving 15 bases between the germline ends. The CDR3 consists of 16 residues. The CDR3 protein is CASMEQGVPGANVLTF. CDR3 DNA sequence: TGTGCCAGCATGGAGCAGGGCGTCCCTGGGGCCAACGTCCTGACTTTC.

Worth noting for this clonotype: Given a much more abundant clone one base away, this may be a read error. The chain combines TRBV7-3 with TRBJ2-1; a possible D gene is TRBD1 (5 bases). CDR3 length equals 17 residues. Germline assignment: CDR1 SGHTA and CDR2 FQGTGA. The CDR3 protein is CASSLTSQGRVRYEQLF. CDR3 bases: TGTGCCAGCAGCTTAACAAGCCAGGGTAGGGTAAGATACGAGCAGCTCTTC.

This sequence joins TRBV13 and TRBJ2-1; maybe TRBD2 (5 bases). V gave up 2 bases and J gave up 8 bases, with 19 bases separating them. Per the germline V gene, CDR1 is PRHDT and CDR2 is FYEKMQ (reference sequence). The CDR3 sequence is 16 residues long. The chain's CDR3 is CASSLSAASRRYEQFF. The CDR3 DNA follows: TGTGCCAGCAGCTTATCAGCGGCCTCCCGTAGGTATGAGCAGTTCTTC.

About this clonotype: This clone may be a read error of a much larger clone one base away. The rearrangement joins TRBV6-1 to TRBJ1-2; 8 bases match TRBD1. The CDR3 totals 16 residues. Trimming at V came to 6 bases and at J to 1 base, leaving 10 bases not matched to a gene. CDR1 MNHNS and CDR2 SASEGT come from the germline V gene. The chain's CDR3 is CASSRRTGKLNYGYTF. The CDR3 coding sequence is TGTGCCAGCAGCCGAAGGACAGGGAAGCTTAACTATGGCTACACCTTC.